Listed below are T cell receptor beta chains from one sample, sequenced in a study of T cell changes during pregnancy in multiple sclerosis. Generated by immunoSEQ multiplex PCR, the TCRdb table keeps only in-frame clones and is missing some. This sample yields roughly 72,000 clones, of which 85% to 95% are seen a single time; roughly 0.22% belongs to the top ten. This sample comprised CD4+ T cells from peripheral blood mononuclear cells, obtained before pregnancy. These receptors were taken from a female donor with multiple sclerosis, enrolled in a pregnancy study. CDR3s include the opening cysteine and the closing phenylalanine or tryptophan. The order of the fields is J gene, V gene, CDR3 length, D gene, clone size, CDR3 DNA, CDR3 protein. D genes are given only for firm matches. Expanded clones are given a class, and other clones once, few, many or no size at all.

TRBJ2-2,TRBV18,18,TRBD1,NA,TGTGCCAGCTCAGCCATTAGGTCGGGACAGGGAATGACCGGGGAGCTGTTTTTT,CASSAIRSGQGMTGELFF
TRBJ2-7,TRBV23-1,12,NA,NA,TGCGCCAGCGCGGCGGGGACTGTCGAGCAGTACTTC,CASAAGTVEQYF
TRBJ1-1,TRBV27,18,TRBD1,NA,TGTGCCAGCAGTTTAAAGGACCGGGACAGGGGATTAAACACTGAAGCTTTCTTT,CASSLKDRDRGLNTEAFF
TRBJ1-6,TRBV14,14,NA,few,TGTGCCAGCAGCCAAGAGGGGGGTGGGTCACCCCTCCACTTT,CASSQEGGGSPLHF
TRBJ2-6,TRBV5-1,19,TRBD2,NA,TGCACCAGCAGTCGACTAGCGGGGGGTAGATTCTCTGGGGCCAACGTCCTGACTTTC,CTSSRLAGGRFSGANVLTF
TRBJ1-6,TRBV14,16,TRBD1,NA,TGTGCCAGCAGCCAAGGGACAGGGGTGTGGTATTCACCCCTCCACTTT,CASSQGTGVWYSPLHF
TRBJ1-4,TRBV5-1,14,NA,NA,TGCGCCAGCAGATTACAGGAGGGTAATGAAAAACTGTTTTTT,CASRLQEGNEKLFF
TRBJ2-7,TRBV7-2,11,NA,once,TGTGCCAGCCGCTTGGGCCCCGAGCAGTACTTC,CASRLGPEQYF
TRBJ2-7,TRBV9,14,NA,once,TGTGCCAGCAGCGTAGCTACCACTTCCTACGAGCAGTACTTC,CASSVATTSYEQYF
TRBJ1-4,TRBV5-1,14,NA,once,TGCGCCAGCAGGTTAGGGGCCCCTAATGAAAAACTGTTTTTT,CASRLGAPNEKLFF
TRBJ2-3,TRBV2,14,TRBD1,NA,TGTGCCAGTAGACAGGGGGCGATATCAGATACGCAGTATTTT,CASRQGAISDTQYF
TRBJ2-2,TRBV5-1,15,TRBD2,NA,TGCGCCAGCAGCTCACAGCGGGGGAGCACCGGGGAGCTGTTTTTT,CASSSQRGSTGELFF
TRBJ1-5,TRBV10-3,16,NA,NA,TGTGCCATCAGTGAGCCAGGGAACCCTAGCAATCAGCCCCAGCATTTT,CAISEPGNPSNQPQHF
TRBJ2-3,TRBV7-2,15,TRBD2,NA,TGTGCCAGCAGCTTGGGACTAGCGGGACTAGATACGCAGTATTTT,CASSLGLAGLDTQYF
TRBJ2-7,TRBV5-1,13,NA,NA,TGCGCCAGCAGCTTGGCAGGGTCCTACGAGCAGTACTTC,CASSLAGSYEQYF
TRBJ2-1,TRBV5-1,15,TRBD2,NA,TGCGCCAGCAGCTCAAACCGGGGGGGATACAATGAGCAGTTCTTC,CASSSNRGGYNEQFF
TRBJ1-2,TRBV19,18,TRBD1,NA,TGTGCCAGTAGTCCCAAACCGGGACAGGGGGCGCGTAACTATGGCTACACCTTC,CASSPKPGQGARNYGYTF
TRBJ1-2,TRBV7-9,17,NA,few,TGTGCCAGCAGCTTAGCGTCAGGGCAGGCGGGCGGGGCTGGCTACACCTTC,CASSLASGQAGGAGYTF
TRBJ1-2,TRBV28,11,NA,NA,TGTGCCAGCAGTCCCTTAATCGGCTACACCTTC,CASSPLIGYTF
TRBJ2-5,TRBV28,15,TRBD1,NA,TGTGCCAGCAGTCCTCTAGCGGACAGGGGAAAGACCCAGTACTTC,CASSPLADRGKTQYF
TRBJ2-6,TRBV28,17,NA,NA,TGTGCCAGCAGGGGTACCGGAGTACCCTCTGGGGCCAACGTCCTGACTTTC,CASRGTGVPSGANVLTF
TRBJ1-1,TRBV9,13,NA,NA,TGTGCCAGCAGCGTAGGCGGAGACACTGAAGCTTTCTTT,CASSVGGDTEAFF
TRBJ1-1,TRBV6-1,15,NA,NA,TGTGCCAGCAGTGAACCCCCGGGGCGGGGTTCTGAAGCTTTCTTT,CASSEPPGRGSEAFF
TRBJ2-1,TRBV7-6,18,TRBD2,NA,TGTGCCAGCAGCTTAAGACTAGCGGGGGGGCCTTCCTACAATGAGCAGTTCTTC,CASSLRLAGGPSYNEQFF
TRBJ1-2,TRBV14,13,NA,NA,TGTGCCAGCAGCCCACAGGCGTACTATGGCTACACCTTC,CASSPQAYYGYTF
TRBJ2-2,TRBV12-5,15,NA,NA,TGTGCTAGTGGTTTGGTAGAGGGAAACACCGGGGAGCTGTTTTTT,CASGLVEGNTGELFF
TRBJ2-7,TRBV5-5,15,TRBD1,NA,TGTGCCAGCAGCTGGGCTGGACAGGGTAACCACGAGCAGTACTTC,CASSWAGQGNHEQYF
TRBJ2-7,TRBV5-1,15,NA,NA,TGCGCCAGCAGCTTGGTACAGGGTGGCTCCTACGAGCAGTACTTC,CASSLVQGGSYEQYF
TRBJ1-3,TRBV2,12,NA,NA,TGTGCCAGCAGTGAAACTAGAAACACCATATATTTT,CASSETRNTIYF
TRBJ1-2,TRBV5-4,15,TRBD1,NA,TGTGCCAGCGCGCGTGAGGGGGCCCTTGGGTATGGCTACACCTTC,CASAREGALGYGYTF
TRBJ1-2,TRBV5-5,13,NA,NA,TGTGCCAGCAGTCAGGGTCCCAACTATGGCTACACCTTC,CASSQGPNYGYTF
TRBJ2-3,TRBV9,17,TRBD2,NA,TGTGCCAGCAGCAAAGGGACTAGCGGGGGGGCTACAGATACGCAGTATTTT,CASSKGTSGGATDTQYF
TRBJ2-3,TRBV18,15,NA,NA,TGTGCCAGCTCACCAACAGGGCTCGACACAGATACGCAGTATTTT,CASSPTGLDTDTQYF
TRBJ2-1,TRBV10-3,16,TRBD2,NA,TGTGCCATCAGTGAGCCGGGACTAGTACCGAGAAATGAGCAGTTCTTC,CAISEPGLVPRNEQFF
TRBJ2-5,TRBV7-9,17,TRBD1,NA,TGTGCCAGCAGCTTAGCGGCACCGTGGACAGGTCAAGAGACCCAGTACTTC,CASSLAAPWTGQETQYF
TRBJ1-2,TRBV27,15,NA,NA,TGTGCCAGCAGTCCCAAGCCCGACAGAAAATATGGCTACACCTTC,CASSPKPDRKYGYTF
TRBJ2-3,TRBV14,15,TRBD1,NA,TGTGCCAGCAGCCAAGCGGACAGGAGCACAGATACGCAGTATTTT,CASSQADRSTDTQYF
TRBJ1-3,TRBV2,16,NA,NA,TGTGCCAGCAGTTATTTACGACAGTCGTCTGGAAACACCATATATTTT,CASSYLRQSSGNTIYF